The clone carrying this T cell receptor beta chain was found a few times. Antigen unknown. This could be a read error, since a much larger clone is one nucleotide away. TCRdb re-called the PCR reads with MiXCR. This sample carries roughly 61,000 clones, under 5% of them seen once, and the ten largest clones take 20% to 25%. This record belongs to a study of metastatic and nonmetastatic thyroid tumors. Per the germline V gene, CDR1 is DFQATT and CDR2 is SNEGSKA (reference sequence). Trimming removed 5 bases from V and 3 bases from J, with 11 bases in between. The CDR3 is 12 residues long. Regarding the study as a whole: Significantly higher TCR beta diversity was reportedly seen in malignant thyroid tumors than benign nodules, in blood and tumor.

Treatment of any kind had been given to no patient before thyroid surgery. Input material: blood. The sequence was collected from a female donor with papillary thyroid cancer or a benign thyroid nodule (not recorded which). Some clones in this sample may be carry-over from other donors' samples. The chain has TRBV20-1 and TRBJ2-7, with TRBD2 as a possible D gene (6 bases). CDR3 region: CSALQGGYEQYF. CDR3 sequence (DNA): TGCAGTGCTCTCCAGGGAGGCTACGAGCAGTACTTC.